A single sample is the source of the 26 T cell receptor beta chains below, sequenced in a study of T cell repertoires in cytomegalovirus infection. Their specific antigens are unknown. TCRdb used MiXCR to reprocess the reads, holding one entry per CDR3 protein. Here the sample spans hundreds of thousands of distinct CDR3 sequences, 33% being singletons. This specimen was cultured PBMCs, taken from culture after CMV antigen stimulation. All receptors derive from a human donor in good health (CMV status not recorded). Some clones in this sample may be carry-over from other donors' samples.

The rearrangement joins TRBV7-9 to TRBJ2-1, with D maybe TRBD2 (5 bases). CDR1 and CDR2 from the germline V gene are SEHNR and FQNEAQ (reference sequence). The V end lost 4 bases, the J end lost 8 bases, and 21 bases lay between the germline ends. The CDR3 contains 16 residues. The CDR3 bases are TGTGCCAGCAGCTCGCAAAACCTCGGTACTAGAGATGAGCAGTTCTTC. This translates into CASSSQNLGTRDEQFF.

The chain is built from TRBV12-3 or TRBV12-4 and TRBJ2-1, with TRBD2 as a possible D gene (5 bases). The V gene lost 2 bases and the J gene lost 6 bases, with 14 bases spanning the gap. The CDR3 has 15 amino acids. The CDR3 bases are TGTGCCAGCAGTTTACAGCGGCTAGGAGGCAATGAGCAGTTCTTC. Residues: CASSLQRLGGNEQFF.

This clonotype came up a few times. The rearrangement uses TRBV6-1 and TRBJ2-3; TRBD1 or TRBD2 may be the D gene (5 bases each). This CDR3 is built from 14 residues. CDR1 MNHNS and CDR2 SASEGT come from the germline V gene. V was clipped by 6 bases and J by 6 bases, with 16 bases between them. CDR3 sequence (DNA): TGTGCCAGCAGGAGGGGCTCAGATGCGGATACGCAGTATTTT. Encoded protein: CASRRGSDADTQYF.

V usage is TRBV7-2 and J usage is TRBJ2-4; D ambiguous. Germline V gives CDR1 SGHTA, CDR2 FQGNSA. V was shortened by 1 base and J by 5 bases, with 6 bases between the two germline ends. The CDR3 loop spans 13 amino acids. The CDR3 loop reads CASSLGQENIQYF. CDR3 sequence (DNA): TGTGCCAGCAGCTTAGGCCAGGAAAACATTCAGTACTTC.

V usage is TRBV5-4 and J usage is TRBJ2-1; 11 bases are a match to TRBD2. Germline CDR1 is SGHNT and CDR2 is YYREEE (reference sequence). Losses at the gene ends were 5 bases for V and 6 bases for J; bases not matched to a gene: 7. This CDR3 comprises 15 residues. In DNA, the CDR3 is TGTGCCAGCAGATCCGGGACTAGCGGAATCAATGAGCAGTTCTTC. Translation gives CASRSGTSGINEQFF.

J is TRBJ2-1 and V is TRBV12-3 or TRBV12-4; TRBD2 aligns across 12 bases. V trimming: 5 bases; J trimming: 6 bases; junction bases outside the gene matches: 11. The CDR3 totals 17 residues. The CDR3 here is CASSPLAGGPRANEQFF. The CDR3, as DNA: TGTGCCAGCAGTCCACTAGCGGGAGGACCAAGGGCCAATGAGCAGTTCTTC.

About this clonotype itself: One junction end disagrees with the germline gene, perhaps due to a read error. The J gene is TRBJ2-3, the V gene TRBV19; TRBD2 agrees at 9 bases. Germline V gene lookup returns CDR1 LNHDA and CDR2 SQIVND (reference sequence). This CDR3 region has 15 residues. CDR3 nucleotide sequence: TGTGCCAGTAGCATAGCGGGAGATATGTCAGATACGCAGTATTTT. Its protein product is CASSIAGDMSDTQYF.

The V and J genes are TRBV28 and TRBJ1-4; D unclear. The CDR3 spans 17 residues. Trimming stripped 3 bases from V and 1 base from J, with 15 bases between. Germline CDR1 is MDHEN and CDR2 is SYDVKM. CDR3: CASSFFGGMGTNEKLFF. CDR3 DNA sequence: TGTGCCAGCAGTTTTTTCGGAGGGATGGGAACTAATGAAAAACTGTTTTTT.

The gene calls are TRBV7-1 and TRBJ2-5; 8 bases match TRBD1. TRBV7-1 is placed among ORFs of uncertain function. CDR3 length: 14 amino acids. Losses at the gene ends were 3 bases for V and 1 base for J; bases not matched to a gene: 1. CDR3 sequence: CASSSGQVQETQYF. In nucleotides, the CDR3 is TGTGCCAGCAGCTCGGGACAGGTCCAAGAGACCCAGTACTTC.

This chain connects TRBV12-3 or TRBV12-4 to TRBJ1-5; the match to TRBD1 covers 12 bases. CDR3 length: 19 residues. The junction had 13 bases not matched to a gene; V was cut back by 1 base and J by 6 bases. The CDR3 DNA reads as TGTGCCAGCAGTTTAGTCCTATATCCGGGACAGGGGGCTTTTCAGCCCCAGCATTTT. This sequence encodes CASSLVLYPGQGAFQPQHF.

The rearrangement joins TRBV12-3 or TRBV12-4 to TRBJ2-3, with D perhaps matching TRBD2 (5 bases). V was shortened by 1 base and J by 7 bases, with 24 bases between the two germline ends. The CDR3 totals 18 residues. Here the CDR3 reads CASSLVRASPINPNTQYF. CDR3 nucleotide sequence: TGTGCCAGCAGTTTAGTAAGGGCTAGCCCGATCAACCCCAATACGCAGTATTTT.

This chain joins TRBV29-1 and TRBJ1-1; D gene unclear. CDR1 and CDR2 (germline): SQVTM, ANQGSEA. V was cut by 5 bases and J by 6 bases, with 19 bases left in between. The CDR3 is made up of 14 amino acids. In nucleotides, the CDR3 is TGCAGCGTTCGCTCACCCGGCATAGACGCTGAAGCTTTCTTT. This gives the protein CSVRSPGIDAEAFF.

This clonotype was observed a few times. The V gene is TRBV27, the J gene TRBJ1-1; D unresolved. The CDR3 is 13 residues long. The germline gives CDR1 MNHEY, CDR2 SMNVEV (reference sequence). Trimming shortened V by 2 bases and J by 11 bases, and 15 bases separated the two germline ends. The CDR3 protein is CASSLPSTLGAFF. In DNA form, the CDR3 reads TGTGCCAGCAGTTTACCCTCAACCCTTGGGGCTTTCTTT.

The sample holds one count of this clonotype. The rearrangement joins TRBV6-2 or TRBV6-3 to TRBJ1-1; D not certain. From germline, CDR1 is MNHEY and CDR2 SVGEGT. V was cut by 6 bases and J by 10 bases, with 21 bases left in between. The CDR3 has 14 amino acids. The DNA for the CDR3 is TGTGCCAGCAGCTTCGGCGGAACCGATCGAGGAGCTTTCTTT. It yields the protein CASSFGGTDRGAFF.

This chain uses TRBV24-1 with TRBJ2-3, with 9 positions matching TRBD2. CDR3 size: 15 residues. Per germline, CDR1 KGHDR and CDR2 SFDVKD. V was clipped by 5 bases and J by 6 bases; unmatched bases: 8. CDR3 sequence reads: CATSGTSGFSDTQYF. The DNA of the CDR3 is TGTGCCACCAGTGGAACTAGCGGGTTCTCCGATACGCAGTATTTT.

J is TRBJ1-3 and V is TRBV6-5, with D maybe TRBD1 (6 bases). The CDR3 has 15 residues. CDR1 and CDR2 from the germline V gene are MNHEY and SVGAGI. Trimming cost V 7 bases and J 0 bases, with 13 bases left between them. In DNA form, the CDR3 reads TGTGCCAGCACCCCACAGGGTTACTCTGGAAACACCATATATTTT. It specifies CASTPQGYSGNTIYF.

This clonotype was seen a few times. This chain connects TRBV14 to TRBJ1-1, with no clear D. Germline-derived CDR1 and CDR2 are SGHDN and FVKESK. V lost 6 bases and J 4 bases, leaving 9 bases between the germline ends. The CDR3 has 12 residues. This chain's CDR3 is CASSWVGTEAFF. In nucleotides, the CDR3 is TGTGCCAGCAGTTGGGTCGGCACTGAAGCTTTCTTT.

This clonotype occurred a few times. The rearrangement links TRBV24-1 to TRBJ1-5; 9 bases are shared with TRBD1. CDR1 is KGHDR and CDR2 is SFDVKD in the germline V gene. The CDR3 runs to 16 residues. The J segment lost 4 bases and the V segment lost 4 bases, leaving 7 bases of the junction unmatched. CDR3 in amino acids: CATSDAGTGNNQPQHF. DNA of the CDR3: TGTGCCACCAGTGACGCCGGGACAGGGAATAATCAGCCCCAGCATTTT.

The chain links TRBV10-3 to TRBJ2-2, with D unresolved. From germline, CDR1 is ENHRY and CDR2 SYGVKD. The CDR3 loop spans 13 amino acids. V dropped 11 bases and J dropped 10 bases, with 20 bases sitting between them. CDR3 protein: CASNFKESEELFF. Written as DNA, the CDR3 is TGTGCCTCCAACTTTAAGGAGTCTGAGGAGCTGTTTTTT.

This clonotype was counted a few times. The chain has TRBV6-1 and TRBJ2-5, with D uncertain. Germline lookup yields CDR1 MNHNS and CDR2 SASEGT. This CDR3 spans 15 amino acids. V lost 5 bases to trimming and J lost 5 bases, with 18 bases between them. The chain's CDR3 is CASSYTDSSRETQYF. In nucleotides, the CDR3 is TGTGCCAGCAGTTATACAGACTCAAGTCGGGAGACCCAGTACTTC.

The CDR3 protein is CASRISGDEQFF. CDR3 bases: TGTGCCAGCAGAATTAGCGGGGATGAGCAGTTCTTC. The chain couples TRBV6-5 to TRBJ2-1; 8 nucleotides line up with TRBD2. The CDR3 runs to 12 residues. The germline V gene encodes CDR1 MNHEY and CDR2 SVGAGI. Trimming cost V 6 bases and J 8 bases; bases outside gene matches: 3.

The CDR3 sequence: CASSDTHSYNEQFF. Written as DNA, the CDR3 is TGTGCCAGCAGTGATACACACTCCTACAATGAGCAGTTCTTC. The gene calls are TRBV2 and TRBJ2-1; D gene unclear. Trimming took off 3 bases at V and 0 bases at J, with 6 bases between the two ends. CDR1 and CDR2 (germline): SNHLY, FYNNEI. The CDR3 consists of 14 residues.

The gene calls are TRBV28 and TRBJ2-3, with TRBD2 matching 11 bases. V was clipped by 8 bases and J by 4 bases; unmatched bases: 8. CDR3 length: 15 amino acids. CDR1 and CDR2 (germline): MDHEN, SYDVKM. The CDR3 DNA reads as TGTGCCAGCGTGATAGCGGGAGGGCCCCCAGATACGCAGTATTTT. Translating it yields CASVIAGGPPDTQYF.

The chain couples TRBV7-2 to TRBJ2-7; D possibly corresponds to TRBD2 (6 bases). Germline CDR1 SGHTA, CDR2 FQGNSA. The CDR3 extends over 16 amino acids. Deletions cut 5 bases from V and 2 bases from J, with 19 bases between. CDR3 bases: TGTGCCAGCAGCGCCAAGGAGGGGTGGGAGGCCTACGAGCAGTACTTC. As protein: CASSAKEGWEAYEQYF.

In this sample, this clonotype turned up many times. The chain has TRBV7-2 and TRBJ2-3; no definite D call. The CDR3 covers 15 residues. Trimming stripped 6 bases from V and 2 bases from J, with 15 bases between. Germline V gene sequence: CDR1 SGHTA, CDR2 FQGNSA. The CDR3 DNA follows: TGTGCCAGCAGGTTTGAAGGTGTTCCCACAGATACGCAGTATTTT. Encoded protein: CASRFEGVPTDTQYF.

The J gene is TRBJ2-3, the V gene TRBV4-3, with D tentatively TRBD2 (6 bases). Deletions cut 3 bases from V and 2 bases from J, with 12 bases between. The V gene's germline CDR1 is LGHNA and CDR2 YSLEER. The CDR3 covers 15 residues. CDR3 DNA sequence: TGCGCCAGCAGCCAGGAAGGGAGGACCACAGATACGCAGTATTTT. Amino acid sequence: CASSQEGRTTDTQYF.